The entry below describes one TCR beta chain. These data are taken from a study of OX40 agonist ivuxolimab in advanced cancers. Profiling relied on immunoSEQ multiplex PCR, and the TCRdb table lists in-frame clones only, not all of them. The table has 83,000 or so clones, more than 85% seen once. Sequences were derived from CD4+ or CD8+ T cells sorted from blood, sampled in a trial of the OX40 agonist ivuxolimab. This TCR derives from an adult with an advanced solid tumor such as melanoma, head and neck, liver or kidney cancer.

CDR3 residues: CASRIAGVATQYF. CDR3 DNA sequence: TGCGCCAGCCGAATAGCGGGAGTCGCGACCCAGTACTTC. This sequence joins TRBV10-2 and TRBJ2-5; 9 positions match TRBD2. The CDR3 extends over 13 amino acids. Trimming removed 8 bases from V and 7 bases from J; junction bases left unmatched: 8. Germline CDR1 reads WSHSY; CDR2 reads SAAADI.